This T cell receptor beta chain was recovered during a study of early T cells in non-severe SARS-CoV-2 infection. Study-wide background: Unpaired chains resulted from sequencing bulk RNA of unsorted whole blood.

As part of library construction, unique molecular identifiers were attached to individual cDNA molecules. MiXCR was run by TCRdb on the 5' RACE reads, yielding one entry per CDR3 protein. This sample carries approximately 98,000 distinct CDR3 sequences, roughly 12% of them seen once, and the ten largest clones take around 3.2%. The germline gives CDR1 SGHTA, CDR2 FQGNSA. With 5 bases removed from V and 7 bases from J, the gap between germline ends came to 9 bases. The CDR3 extends over 12 amino acids. The TCR originated in an adult who was a healthcare worker with PCR-confirmed SARS-CoV-2 infection or an uninfected control (not recorded which). The V call is TRBV7-2, the J call TRBJ2-1; D gene ambiguous. Sequencing was done on a sample of whole blood. The CDR3: CASSPTRNEQFF. The CDR3 DNA follows: TGTGCCAGCAGCCCCACAAGGAATGAGCAGTTCTTC.